This T cell receptor (beta chain) came from a study of Graves' ophthalmopathy and Graves' hyperthyroidism. Study conclusions and caveats: Blood also contained most of the expanded thyroid clonotypes above 0.001 frequency.

Using RNA transcripts, the TCR beta CDR3 regions were amplified. Second-round multiplex PCR followed a first-round RT-PCR using HTBI primers. TCRdb recomputed calls from the multiplex PCR reads with MiXCR, one row per CDR3 protein. The sample holds just over 400,000 distinct CDR3 sequences, around 21% seen once. At least ten counts were recorded for this clonotype. Its cognate antigen is unknown. This is likely a read error, given that the CDR3 carries no conserved phenylalanine or tryptophan at its end. Germline assignment: CDR1 MNHEY and CDR2 SVGAGI. J gave up 3 bases and V 6 bases, and 4 bases lay outside the gene matches. The CDR3 totals 13 residues.

The source is a woman younger than 30 with stable Graves' hyperthyroidism. The source material was peripheral blood. The V gene is TRBV6-5, the J gene TRBJ1-1, with TRBD1 matching 7 bases. CDR3 loop: CASRGGAYTEAFL. CDR3 DNA sequence: TGTGCCAGCAGAGGGGGCGCGTACACTGAAGCTTTCCTT.